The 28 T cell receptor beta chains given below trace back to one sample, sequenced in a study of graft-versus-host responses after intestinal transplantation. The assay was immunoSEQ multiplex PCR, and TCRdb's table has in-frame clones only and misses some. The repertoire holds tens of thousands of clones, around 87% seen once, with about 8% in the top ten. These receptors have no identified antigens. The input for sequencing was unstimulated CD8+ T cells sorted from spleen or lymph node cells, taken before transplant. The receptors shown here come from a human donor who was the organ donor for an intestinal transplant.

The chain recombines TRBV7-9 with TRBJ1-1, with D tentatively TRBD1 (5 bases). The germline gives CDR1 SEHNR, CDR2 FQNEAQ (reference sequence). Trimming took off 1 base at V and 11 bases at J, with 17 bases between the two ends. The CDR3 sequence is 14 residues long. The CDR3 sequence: CASSLDGGGDGAFF. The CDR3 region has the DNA TGTGCCAGCAGCTTAGATGGTGGGGGGGACGGGGCTTTCTTT.

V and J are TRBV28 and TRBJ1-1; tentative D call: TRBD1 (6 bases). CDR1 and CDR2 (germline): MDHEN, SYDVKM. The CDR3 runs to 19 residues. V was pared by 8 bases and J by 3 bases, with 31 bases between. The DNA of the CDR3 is TGTGCCAGCCAGCGATGGGGGGCCGGGGCCCGACCCTCCTACACTGAAGCTTTCTTT. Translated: CASQRWGAGARPSYTEAFF.

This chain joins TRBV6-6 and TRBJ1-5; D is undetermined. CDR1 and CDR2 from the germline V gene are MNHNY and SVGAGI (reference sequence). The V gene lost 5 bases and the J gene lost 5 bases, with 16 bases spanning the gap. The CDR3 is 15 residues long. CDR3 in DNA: TGTGCCAGCAGTCACGGTTTGAGAGTCCATCAGCCCCAGCATTTT. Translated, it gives CASSHGLRVHQPQHF.

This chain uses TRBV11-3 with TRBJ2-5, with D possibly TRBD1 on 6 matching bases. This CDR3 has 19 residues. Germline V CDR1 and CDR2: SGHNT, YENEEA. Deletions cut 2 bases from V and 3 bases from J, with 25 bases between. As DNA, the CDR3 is TGTGCCAGCAGCTTACATTCCAGCACAGGACAGAGCGCTGAAGAGACCCAGTACTTC. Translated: CASSLHSSTGQSAEETQYF.

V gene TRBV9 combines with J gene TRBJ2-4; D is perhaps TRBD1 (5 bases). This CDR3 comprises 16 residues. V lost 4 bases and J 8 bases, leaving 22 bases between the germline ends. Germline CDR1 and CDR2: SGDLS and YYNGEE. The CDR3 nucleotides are TGTGCCAGCAGCTATCCTAGGGGCGGCGGTAGGGACATTCAGTACTTC. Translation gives CASSYPRGGGRDIQYF.

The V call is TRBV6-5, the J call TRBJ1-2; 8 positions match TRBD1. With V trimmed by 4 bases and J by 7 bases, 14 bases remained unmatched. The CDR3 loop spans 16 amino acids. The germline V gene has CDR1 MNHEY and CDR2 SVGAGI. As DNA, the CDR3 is TGTGCCAGCAGTTCATACGGACAGGGAGCCCCCGGTGGCTACACCTTC. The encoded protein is CASSSYGQGAPGGYTF.

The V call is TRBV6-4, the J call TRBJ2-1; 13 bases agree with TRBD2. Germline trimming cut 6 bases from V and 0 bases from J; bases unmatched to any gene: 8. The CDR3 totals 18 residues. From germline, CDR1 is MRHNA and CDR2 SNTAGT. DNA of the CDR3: TGTGCCAGCAGAACCGGGACTAGCGGGGATAGCTCCTACAATGAGCAGTTCTTC. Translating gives CASRTGTSGDSSYNEQFF.

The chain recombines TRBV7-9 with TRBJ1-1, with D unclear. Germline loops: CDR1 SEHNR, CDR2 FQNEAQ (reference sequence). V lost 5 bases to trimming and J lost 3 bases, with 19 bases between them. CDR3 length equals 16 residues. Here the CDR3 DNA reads TGTGCCAGCAGCCCTCCGGGTAGGGTTCGGGACACTGAAGCTTTCTTT. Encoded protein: CASSPPGRVRDTEAFF. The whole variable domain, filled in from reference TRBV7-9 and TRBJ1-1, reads DTGVSQNPRHKITKRGQNVTFRCDPISEHNRLYWYRQTLGQGPEFLTYFQNEAQLEKSRLLSDRFSAERPKGSFSTLEIQRTEQGDSAMYLCASSPPGRVRDTEAFFGQGTRLTVV.

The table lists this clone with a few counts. The CDR3 spells CASSGIKNEQFF. The CDR3 DNA reads as TGTGCCAGCAGTGGAATAAAAAATGAGCAGTTCTTC. The chain combines TRBV2 with TRBJ2-1; D remains ambiguous. Germline-derived CDR1 and CDR2 are SNHLY and FYNNEI. The CDR3 extends over 12 amino acids. With 4 bases removed from V and 7 bases from J, the gap between germline ends came to 8 bases.

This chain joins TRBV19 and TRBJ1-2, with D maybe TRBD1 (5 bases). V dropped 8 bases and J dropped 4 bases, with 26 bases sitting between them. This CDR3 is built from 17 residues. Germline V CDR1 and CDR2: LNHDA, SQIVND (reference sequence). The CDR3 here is CASLGVGGMGSGYGYTF. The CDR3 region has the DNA TGTGCCAGTTTGGGGGTGGGGGGAATGGGGTCTGGCTATGGCTACACCTTC. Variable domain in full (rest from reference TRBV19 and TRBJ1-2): DGGITQSPKYLFRKEGQNVTLSCEQNLNHDAMYWYRQDPGQGLRLIYYSQIVNDFQKGDIAEGYSVSREKKESFPLTVTSAQKNPTAFYLCASLGVGGMGSGYGYTFGSGTRLTVV.

In DNA form, the CDR3 reads TGTGCCAGCAGTTTTTCATCAGATACGCAGTATTTT. Translating gives CASSFSSDTQYF. The chain couples TRBV27 to TRBJ2-3; D not certain. V shed 3 bases and J shed 4 bases, with 5 bases lying between them. The CDR3 spans 12 residues. CDR1 is MNHEY and CDR2 is SMNVEV in the germline V gene (reference sequence).

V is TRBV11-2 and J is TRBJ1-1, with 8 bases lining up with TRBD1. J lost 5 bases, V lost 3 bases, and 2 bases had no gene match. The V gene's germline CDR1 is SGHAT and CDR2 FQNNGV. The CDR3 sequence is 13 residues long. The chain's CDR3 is CASSFGQGTEAFF. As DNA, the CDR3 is TGTGCCAGCAGCTTTGGACAGGGAACTGAAGCTTTCTTT.

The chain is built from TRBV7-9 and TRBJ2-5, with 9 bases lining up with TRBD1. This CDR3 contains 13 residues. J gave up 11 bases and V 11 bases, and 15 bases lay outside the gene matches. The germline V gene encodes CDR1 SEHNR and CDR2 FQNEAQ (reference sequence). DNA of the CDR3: TGTGCCGGGTCCGGGACAGGGTCTTGGGAGCAGTACTTC. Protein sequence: CAGSGTGSWEQYF.

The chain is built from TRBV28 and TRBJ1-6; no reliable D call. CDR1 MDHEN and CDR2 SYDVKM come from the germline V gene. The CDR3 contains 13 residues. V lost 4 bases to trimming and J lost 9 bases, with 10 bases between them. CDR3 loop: CASSSPGSSPLHF. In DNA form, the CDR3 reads TGTGCCAGCAGTTCGCCGGGGAGTTCACCCCTCCACTTT.

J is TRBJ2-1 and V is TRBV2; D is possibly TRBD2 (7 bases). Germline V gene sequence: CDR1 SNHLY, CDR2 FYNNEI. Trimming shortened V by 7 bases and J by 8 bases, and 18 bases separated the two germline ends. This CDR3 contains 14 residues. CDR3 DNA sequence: TGTGCCAGCACCCGGGGGGCTAGAGGCCATGAGCAGTTCTTC. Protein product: CASTRGARGHEQFF.

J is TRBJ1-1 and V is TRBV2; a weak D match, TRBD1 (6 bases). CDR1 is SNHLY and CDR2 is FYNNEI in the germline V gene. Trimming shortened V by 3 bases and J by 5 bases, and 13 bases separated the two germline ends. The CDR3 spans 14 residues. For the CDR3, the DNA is TGTGCCAGCAGTGAGCCAGGGGTAAGGACTGAAGCTTTCTTT. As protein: CASSEPGVRTEAFF.

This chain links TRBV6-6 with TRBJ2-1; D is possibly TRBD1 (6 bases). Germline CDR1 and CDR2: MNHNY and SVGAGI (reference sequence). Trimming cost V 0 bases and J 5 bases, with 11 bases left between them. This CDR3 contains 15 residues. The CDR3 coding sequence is TGTGCCAGCAGTTACTCGGACAGCCGAGACAATGAGCAGTTCTTC. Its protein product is CASSYSDSRDNEQFF.

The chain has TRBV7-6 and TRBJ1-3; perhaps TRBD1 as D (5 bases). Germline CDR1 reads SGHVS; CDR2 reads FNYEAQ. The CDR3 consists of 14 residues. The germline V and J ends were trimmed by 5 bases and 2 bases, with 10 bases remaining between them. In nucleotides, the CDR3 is TGTGCCAGCAGCAATGGGGGTGCTGGAAACACCATATATTTT. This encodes CASSNGGAGNTIYF.

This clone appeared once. The chain's CDR3 is CASSQEQGAYYGYTF. CDR3 coding DNA: TGCGCCAGCAGCCAAGAACAGGGGGCTTACTATGGCTACACCTTC. The rearrangement joins TRBV4-1 to TRBJ1-2, with 9 bases that match TRBD1. Looked up from germline, CDR1 is MGHRA and CDR2 is YSYEKL. Trimming removed 0 bases from V and 3 bases from J; junction bases left unmatched: 2. The CDR3 spans 15 residues.

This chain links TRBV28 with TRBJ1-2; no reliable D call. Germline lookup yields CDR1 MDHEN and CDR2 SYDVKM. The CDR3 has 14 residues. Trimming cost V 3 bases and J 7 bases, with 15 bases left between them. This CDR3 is CASSLVTIWGGYTF. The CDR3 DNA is TGTGCCAGCAGTTTGGTGACAATTTGGGGTGGCTACACCTTC.

The chain's CDR3 is CASSDRAPWALEAFF. CDR3 nucleotides: TGTGCCAGCAGTGATCGGGCTCCCTGGGCGCTTGAAGCTTTCTTT. The rearrangement joins TRBV6-1 to TRBJ1-1, with D hard to call. V was cut by 3 bases and J by 7 bases, with 18 bases left in between. The CDR3 spans 15 residues. From germline, CDR1 is MNHNS and CDR2 SASEGT.

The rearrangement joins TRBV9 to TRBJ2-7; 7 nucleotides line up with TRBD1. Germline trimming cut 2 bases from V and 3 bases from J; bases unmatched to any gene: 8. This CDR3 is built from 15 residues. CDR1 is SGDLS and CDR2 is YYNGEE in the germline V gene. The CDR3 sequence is CASSVEGASYYEQYF. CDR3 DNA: TGTGCCAGCAGCGTCGAGGGGGCCTCTTACTACGAGCAGTACTTC.

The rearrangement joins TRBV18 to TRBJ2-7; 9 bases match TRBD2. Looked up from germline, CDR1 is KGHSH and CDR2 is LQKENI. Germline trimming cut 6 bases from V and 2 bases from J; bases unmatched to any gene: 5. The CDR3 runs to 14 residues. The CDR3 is CASSPGTSTYEQYF. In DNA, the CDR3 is TGTGCCAGCTCGCCCGGGACTAGCACCTACGAGCAGTACTTC. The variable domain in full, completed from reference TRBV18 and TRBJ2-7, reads NAGVMQNPRHLVRRRGQEARLRCSPMKGHSHVYWYRQLPEEGLKFMVYLQKENIIDESGMPKERFSAEFPKEGPSILRIQQVVRGDSAAYFCASSPGTSTYEQYFGPGTRLTVT.

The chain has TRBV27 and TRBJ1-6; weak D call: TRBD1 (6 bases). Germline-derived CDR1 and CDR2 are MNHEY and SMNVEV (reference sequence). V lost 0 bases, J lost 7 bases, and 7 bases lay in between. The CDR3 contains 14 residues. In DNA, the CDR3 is TGTGCCAGCAGTTTATCGGGACACAATTCACCCCTCCACTTT. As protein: CASSLSGHNSPLHF.

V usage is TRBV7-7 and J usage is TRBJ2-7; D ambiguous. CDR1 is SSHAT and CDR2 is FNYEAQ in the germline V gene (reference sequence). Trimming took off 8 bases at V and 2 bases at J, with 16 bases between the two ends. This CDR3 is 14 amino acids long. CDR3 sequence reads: CASLLVSGTYEQYF. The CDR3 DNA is TGTGCCAGCTTGCTAGTGTCCGGCACCTACGAGCAGTACTTC. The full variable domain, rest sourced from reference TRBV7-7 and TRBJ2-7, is GAGVSQSPRYKVTKRGQDVTLRCDPISSHATLYWYQQALGQGPEFLTYFNYEAQPDKSGLPSDRFSAERPEGSISTLTIQRTEQRDSAMYRCASLLVSGTYEQYFGPGTRLTVT.

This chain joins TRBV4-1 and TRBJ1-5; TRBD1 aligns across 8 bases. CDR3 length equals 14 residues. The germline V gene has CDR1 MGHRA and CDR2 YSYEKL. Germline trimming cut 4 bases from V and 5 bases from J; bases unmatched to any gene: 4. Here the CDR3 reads CASSRDRGDQPQHF. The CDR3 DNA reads TGCGCCAGCAGCCGAGACAGGGGCGATCAGCCCCAGCATTTT.

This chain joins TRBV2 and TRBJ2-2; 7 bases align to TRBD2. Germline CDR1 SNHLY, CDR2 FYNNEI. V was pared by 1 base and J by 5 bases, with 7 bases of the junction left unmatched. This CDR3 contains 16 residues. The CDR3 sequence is CASSEGSGTMTGELFF. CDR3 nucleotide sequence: TGTGCCAGCAGTGAAGGGTCGGGGACTATGACCGGGGAGCTGTTTTTT.

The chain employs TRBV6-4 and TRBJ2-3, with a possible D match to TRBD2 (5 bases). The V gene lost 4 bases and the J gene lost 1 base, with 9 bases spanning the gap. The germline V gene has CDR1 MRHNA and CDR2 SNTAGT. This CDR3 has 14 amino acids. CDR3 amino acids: CASSVNGGTDTQYF. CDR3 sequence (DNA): TGTGCCAGCAGTGTTAACGGGGGCACAGATACGCAGTATTTT.